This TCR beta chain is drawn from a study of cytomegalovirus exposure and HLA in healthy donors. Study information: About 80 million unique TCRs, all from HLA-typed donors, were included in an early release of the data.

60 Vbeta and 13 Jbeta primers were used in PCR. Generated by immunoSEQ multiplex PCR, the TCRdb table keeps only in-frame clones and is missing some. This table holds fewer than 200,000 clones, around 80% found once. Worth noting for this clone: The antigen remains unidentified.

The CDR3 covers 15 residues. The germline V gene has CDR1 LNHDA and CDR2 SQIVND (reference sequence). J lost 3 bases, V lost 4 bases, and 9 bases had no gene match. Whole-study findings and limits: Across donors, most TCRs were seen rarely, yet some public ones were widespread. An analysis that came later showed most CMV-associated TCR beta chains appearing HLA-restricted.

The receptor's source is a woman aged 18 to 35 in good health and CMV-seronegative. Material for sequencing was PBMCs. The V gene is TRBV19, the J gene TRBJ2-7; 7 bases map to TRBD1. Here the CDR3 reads CASSTTGEYGYEQYF. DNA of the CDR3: TGTGCCAGTAGTACCACAGGGGAGTATGGCTACGAGCAGTACTTC.